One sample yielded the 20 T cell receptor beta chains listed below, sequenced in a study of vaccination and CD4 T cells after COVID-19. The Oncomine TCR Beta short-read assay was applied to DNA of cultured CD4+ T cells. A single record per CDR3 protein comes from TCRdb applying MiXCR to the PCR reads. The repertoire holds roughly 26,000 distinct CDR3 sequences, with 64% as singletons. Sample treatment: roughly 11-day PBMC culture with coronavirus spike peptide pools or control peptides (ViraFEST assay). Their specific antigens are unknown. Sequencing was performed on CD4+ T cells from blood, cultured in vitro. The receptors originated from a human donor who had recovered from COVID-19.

This CDR3 is CSARVGTGGYEQYF. The CDR3 DNA sequence: TGCAGTGCTAGAGTCGGGACAGGGGGCTACGAGCAGTACTTC. The chain recombines TRBV20-1 with TRBJ2-7, with TRBD1 matching over 11 bases. The CDR3 covers 14 residues. Trimming at V came to 1 base and at J to 3 bases, leaving 2 bases not matched to a gene. Germline V gives CDR1 DFQATT, CDR2 SNEGSKA (reference sequence).

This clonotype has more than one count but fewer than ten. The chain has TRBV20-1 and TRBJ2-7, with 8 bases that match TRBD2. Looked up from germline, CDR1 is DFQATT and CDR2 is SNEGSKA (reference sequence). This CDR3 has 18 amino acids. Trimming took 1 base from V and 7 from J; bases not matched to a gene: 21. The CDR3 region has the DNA TGCAGTGCTAGAGGAGGGGTAGCGGGACCGCGCCGGGGGTGGGAGCAGTACTTC. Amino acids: CSARGGVAGPRRGWEQYF.

CDR3 amino acids: CASSLTTSQRYSYF. The CDR3 DNA reads TGTGCCAGCAGCCTCACCACTAGTCAGAGATACTCATATTTT. The J gene is TRBJ2-3, the V gene TRBV7-9, with D perhaps TRBD2 (5 bases). This CDR3 contains 14 residues. V lost 5 bases and J 15 bases, leaving 24 bases between the germline ends. Per germline, CDR1 SEHNR and CDR2 FQNEAQ (reference sequence).

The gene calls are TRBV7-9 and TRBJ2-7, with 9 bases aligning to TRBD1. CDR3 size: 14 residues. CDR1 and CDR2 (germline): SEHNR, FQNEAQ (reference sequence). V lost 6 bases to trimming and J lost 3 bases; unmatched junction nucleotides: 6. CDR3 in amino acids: CASSSRTGDYEQYF. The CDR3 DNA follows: TGTGCCAGCAGTTCTCGGACAGGGGACTACGAGCAGTACTTC.

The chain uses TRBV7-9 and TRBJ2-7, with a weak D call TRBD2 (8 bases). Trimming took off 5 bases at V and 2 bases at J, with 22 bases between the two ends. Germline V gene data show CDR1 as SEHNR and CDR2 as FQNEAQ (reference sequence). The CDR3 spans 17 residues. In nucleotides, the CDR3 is TGTGCCAGCAGCGCGGGGGGCGGGCTAGGGACAGCCTACGAGCAGTACTTC. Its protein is CASSAGGGLGTAYEQYF.

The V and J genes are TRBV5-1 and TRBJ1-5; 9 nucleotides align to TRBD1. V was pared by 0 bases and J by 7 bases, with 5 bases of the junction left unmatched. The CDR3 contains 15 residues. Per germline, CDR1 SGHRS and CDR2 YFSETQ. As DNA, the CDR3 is TGCGCCAGCAGCTTGGGACAGGGGGTCGGGCAGCCCCAGCATTTT. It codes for CASSLGQGVGQPQHF.

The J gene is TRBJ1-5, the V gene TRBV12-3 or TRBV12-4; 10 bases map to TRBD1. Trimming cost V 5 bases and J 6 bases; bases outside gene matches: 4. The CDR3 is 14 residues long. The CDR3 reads CASSVGQGGQPQHF. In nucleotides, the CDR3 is TGTGCCAGCAGTGTAGGACAGGGGGGTCAGCCCCAGCATTTT.

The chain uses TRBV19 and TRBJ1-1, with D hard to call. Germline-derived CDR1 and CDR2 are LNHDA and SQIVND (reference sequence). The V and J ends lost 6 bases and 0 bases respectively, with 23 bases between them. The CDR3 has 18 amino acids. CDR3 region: CASRALNGVALMNTEAFF. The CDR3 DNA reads TGTGCCAGTAGAGCCTTAAATGGGGTAGCGCTCATGAACACTGAAGCTTTCTTT.

The CDR3 reads CASSLLGGPTDTQYF. CDR3 sequence (DNA): TGTGCCAGCAGCTTACTAGGAGGCCCCACAGATACGCAGTATTTT. The rearrangement joins TRBV7-2 to TRBJ2-3; a possible D gene is TRBD2 (5 bases). The CDR3 spans 15 residues. Trimming removed 2 bases from V and 2 bases from J, with 11 bases in between. From germline, CDR1 is SGHTA and CDR2 FQGNSA.

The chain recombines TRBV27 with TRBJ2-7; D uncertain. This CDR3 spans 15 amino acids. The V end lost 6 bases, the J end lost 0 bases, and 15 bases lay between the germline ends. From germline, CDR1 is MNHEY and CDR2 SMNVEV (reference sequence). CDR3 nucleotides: TGTGCCAGCAGCCGGATCCATCTTAGCTCCTACGAGCAGTACTTC. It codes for CASSRIHLSSYEQYF.

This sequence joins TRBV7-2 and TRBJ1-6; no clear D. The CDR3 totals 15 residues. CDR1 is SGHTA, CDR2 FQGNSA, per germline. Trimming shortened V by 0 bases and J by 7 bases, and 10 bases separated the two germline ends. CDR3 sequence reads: CASSLAIGLNSPLHF. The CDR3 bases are TGTGCCAGCAGCTTAGCCATAGGACTGAATTCACCCCTCCACTTT. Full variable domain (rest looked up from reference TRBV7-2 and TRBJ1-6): GAGVSQSPSNKVTEKGKDVELRCDPISGHTALYWYRQSLGQGLEFLIYFQGNSAPDKSGLPSDRFSAERTGGSVSTLTIQRTQQEDSAVYLCASSLAIGLNSPLHFGNGTRLTVT.

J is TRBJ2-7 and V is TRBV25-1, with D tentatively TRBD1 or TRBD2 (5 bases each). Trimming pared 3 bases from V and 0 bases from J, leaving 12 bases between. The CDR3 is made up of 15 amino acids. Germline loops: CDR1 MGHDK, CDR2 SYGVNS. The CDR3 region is CASSDGARVSYEQYF. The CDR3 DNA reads TGTGCCAGCAGTGATGGGGCGCGGGTCTCCTACGAGCAGTACTTC.

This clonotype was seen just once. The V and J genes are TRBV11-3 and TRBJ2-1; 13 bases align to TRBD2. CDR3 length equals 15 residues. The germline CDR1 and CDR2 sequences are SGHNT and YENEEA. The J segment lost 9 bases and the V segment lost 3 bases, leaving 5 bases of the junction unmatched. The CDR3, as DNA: TGTGCCAGCAGCTTGGGACTAGCGGGAAATGGTGAGCAGTTCTTC. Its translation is CASSLGLAGNGEQFF.

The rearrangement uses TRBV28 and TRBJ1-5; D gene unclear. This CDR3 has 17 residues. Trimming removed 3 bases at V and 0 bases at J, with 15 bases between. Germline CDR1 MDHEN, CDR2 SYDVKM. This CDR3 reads CASSFGYSRYSNQPQHF. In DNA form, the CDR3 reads TGTGCCAGCAGTTTTGGATACAGCAGGTATAGCAATCAGCCCCAGCATTTT.

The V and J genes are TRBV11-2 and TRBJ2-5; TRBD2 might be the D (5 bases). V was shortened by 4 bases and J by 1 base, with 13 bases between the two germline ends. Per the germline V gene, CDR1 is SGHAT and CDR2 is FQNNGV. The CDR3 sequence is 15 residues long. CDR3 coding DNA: TGTGCCAGCAGCTCAGAACCCGGGATCCAAGAGACCCAGTACTTC. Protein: CASSSEPGIQETQYF.

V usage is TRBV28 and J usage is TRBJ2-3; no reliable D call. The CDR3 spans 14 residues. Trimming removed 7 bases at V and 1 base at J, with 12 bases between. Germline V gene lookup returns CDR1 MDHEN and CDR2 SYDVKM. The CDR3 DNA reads TGTGCCAGCAAATCTAGAGTTGGCACAGATACGCAGTATTTT. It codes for CASKSRVGTDTQYF.

CDR3 region: CAAASWTGLGEEKLFF. Written as DNA, the CDR3 is TGTGCCGCCGCAAGCTGGACGGGCCTAGGGGAGGAAAAACTGTTTTTT. This chain links TRBV28 with TRBJ1-4; D possibly corresponds to TRBD1 (5 bases). Germline-derived CDR1 and CDR2 are MDHEN and SYDVKM. The CDR3 is 16 amino acids. The V end lost 11 bases, the J end lost 8 bases, and 27 bases lay between the germline ends. Full variable domain (rest looked up from reference TRBV28 and TRBJ1-4): DVKVTQSSRYLVKRTGEKVFLECVQDMDHENMFWYRQDPGLGLRLIYFSYDVKMKEKGDIPEGYSVSREKKERFSLILESASTNQTSMYLCAAASWTGLGEEKLFFGSGTQLSVL.

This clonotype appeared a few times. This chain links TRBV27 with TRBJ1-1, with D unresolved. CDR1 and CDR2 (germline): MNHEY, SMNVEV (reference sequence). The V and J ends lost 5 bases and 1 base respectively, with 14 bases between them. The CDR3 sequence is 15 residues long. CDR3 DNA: TGTGCCAGCAGTATCTATGGAGTTGGGAACACTGAAGCTTTCTTT. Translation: CASSIYGVGNTEAFF.

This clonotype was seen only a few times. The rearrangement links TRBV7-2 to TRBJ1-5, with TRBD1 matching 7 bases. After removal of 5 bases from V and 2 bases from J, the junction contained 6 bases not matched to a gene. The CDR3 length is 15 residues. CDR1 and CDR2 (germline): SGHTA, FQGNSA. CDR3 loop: CASSLTDRGNQPQHF. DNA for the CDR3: TGTGCCAGCAGCCTAACCGACAGGGGCAATCAGCCCCAGCATTTT.

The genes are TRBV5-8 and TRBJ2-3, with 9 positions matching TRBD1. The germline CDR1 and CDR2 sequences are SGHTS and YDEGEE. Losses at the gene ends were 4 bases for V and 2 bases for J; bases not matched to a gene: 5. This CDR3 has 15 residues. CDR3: CASSTTGGPTDTQYF. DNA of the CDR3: TGTGCCAGCAGCACTACAGGGGGCCCCACAGATACGCAGTATTTT.